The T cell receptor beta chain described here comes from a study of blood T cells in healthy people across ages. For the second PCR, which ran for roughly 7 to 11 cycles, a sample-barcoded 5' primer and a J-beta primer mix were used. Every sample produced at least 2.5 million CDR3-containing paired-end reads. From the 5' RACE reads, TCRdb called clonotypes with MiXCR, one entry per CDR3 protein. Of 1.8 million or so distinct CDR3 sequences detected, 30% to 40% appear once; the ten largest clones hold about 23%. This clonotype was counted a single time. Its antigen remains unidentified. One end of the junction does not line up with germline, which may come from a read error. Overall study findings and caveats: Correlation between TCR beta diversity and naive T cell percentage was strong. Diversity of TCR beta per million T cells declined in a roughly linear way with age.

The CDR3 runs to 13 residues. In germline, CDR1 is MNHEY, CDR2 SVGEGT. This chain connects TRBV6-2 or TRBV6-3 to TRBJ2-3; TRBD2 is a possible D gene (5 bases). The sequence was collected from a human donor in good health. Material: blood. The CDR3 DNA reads TGTGCCGGCAGTACGGTAGCGAGAGATACGCAGTATTTT. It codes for CAGSTVARDTQYF.